This T cell receptor beta chain was retrieved from a study of radiotherapy plus CTLA-4 blockade in lung cancer. The method was immunoSEQ multiplex PCR; TCRdb's version includes in-frame clones alone and lacks a portion of them. The sample shows roughly 97,000 clones, about four fifths of them seen only once. Germline assignment: CDR1 MNHEY and CDR2 SVGAGI. V trimming: 3 bases; J trimming: 8 bases; junction bases outside the gene matches: 5. CDR3 length: 15 residues. The sample consisted of peripheral blood, taken from a patient treated with radiotherapy plus ipilimumab. J is TRBJ1-6 and V is TRBV6-5, with 9 bases that match TRBD1. The clonotype was recovered from a human donor with non-small cell lung cancer who had a partial response to radiotherapy plus ipilimumab. Some clones in this sample may be carry-over from other donors' samples. The CDR3 DNA follows: TGTGCCAGCAGTTATTCGGGACAGGGTTATTCACCCCTCCACTTT. Translated: CASSYSGQGYSPLHF.